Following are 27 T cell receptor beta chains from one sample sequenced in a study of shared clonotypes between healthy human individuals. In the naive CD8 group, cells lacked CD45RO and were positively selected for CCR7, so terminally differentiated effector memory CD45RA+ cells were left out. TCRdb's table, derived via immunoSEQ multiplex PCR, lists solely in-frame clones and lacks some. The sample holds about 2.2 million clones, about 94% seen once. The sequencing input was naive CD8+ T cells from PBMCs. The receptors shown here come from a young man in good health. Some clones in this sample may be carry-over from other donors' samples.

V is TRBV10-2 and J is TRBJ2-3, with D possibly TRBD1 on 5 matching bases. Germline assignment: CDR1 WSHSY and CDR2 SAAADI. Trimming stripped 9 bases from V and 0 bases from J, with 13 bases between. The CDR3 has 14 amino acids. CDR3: CASQQAYSTDTQYF. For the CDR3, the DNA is TGCGCCAGTCAACAGGCGTATAGCACAGATACGCAGTATTTT.

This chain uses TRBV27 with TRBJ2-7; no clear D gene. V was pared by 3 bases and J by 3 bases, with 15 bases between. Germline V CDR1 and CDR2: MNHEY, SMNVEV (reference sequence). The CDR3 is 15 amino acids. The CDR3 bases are TGTGCCAGCAGTTTTTCGAGTTATGCCCTCTACGAGCAGTACTTC. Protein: CASSFSSYALYEQYF.

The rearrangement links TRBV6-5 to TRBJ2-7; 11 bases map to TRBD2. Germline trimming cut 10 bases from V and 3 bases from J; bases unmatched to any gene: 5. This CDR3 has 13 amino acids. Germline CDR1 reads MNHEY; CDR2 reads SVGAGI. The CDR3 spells CAIRGTSGYEQYF. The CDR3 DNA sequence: TGTGCCATCAGGGGGACTAGCGGCTACGAGCAGTACTTC.

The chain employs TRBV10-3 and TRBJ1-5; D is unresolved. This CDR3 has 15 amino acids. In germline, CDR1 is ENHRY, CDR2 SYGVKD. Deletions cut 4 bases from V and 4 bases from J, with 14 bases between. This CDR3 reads CAISAGVGWNQPQHF. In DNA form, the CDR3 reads TGTGCCATCAGTGCCGGGGTTGGATGGAATCAGCCCCAGCATTTT.

CDR3 residues: CASKPTYRFYGYTF. In nucleotides, the CDR3 is TGTGCCAGCAAACCAACCTACAGATTCTATGGCTACACCTTC. The chain recombines TRBV27 with TRBJ1-2; D uncertain. The V and J ends lost 7 bases and 4 bases respectively, with 16 bases between them. Germline values: CDR1 MNHEY, CDR2 SMNVEV (reference sequence). The CDR3 length is 14 residues.

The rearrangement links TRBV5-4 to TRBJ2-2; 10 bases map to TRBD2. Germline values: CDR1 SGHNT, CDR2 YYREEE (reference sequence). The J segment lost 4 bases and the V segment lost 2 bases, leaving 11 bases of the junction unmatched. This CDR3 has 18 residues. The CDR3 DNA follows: TGTGCCAGCAGCTTTTTGGAGCGGGAGGGGCGGAGCACCGGGGAGCTGTTTTTT. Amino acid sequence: CASSFLEREGRSTGELFF.

Written as DNA, the CDR3 is TGTGCCAGCAGCGTAGGGAACCCCGGGACAGAACTGTTTTTT. Translated, it gives CASSVGNPGTELFF. V usage is TRBV9 and J usage is TRBJ1-4, with 7 bases fitting TRBD1. V shed 0 bases and J 12 bases; nucleotides not matched to a gene: 8. CDR3 length equals 14 residues. The germline gives CDR1 SGDLS, CDR2 YYNGEE.

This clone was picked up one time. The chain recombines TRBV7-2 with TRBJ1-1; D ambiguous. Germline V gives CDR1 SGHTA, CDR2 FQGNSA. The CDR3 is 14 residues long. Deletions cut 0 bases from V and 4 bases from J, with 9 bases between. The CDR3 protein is CASSLALRGTEAFF. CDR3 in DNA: TGTGCCAGCAGCTTAGCGCTGAGAGGCACTGAAGCTTTCTTT.

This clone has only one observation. The CDR3 loop is CASSLAFGQAYEQYF. CDR3 bases: TGCGCCAGCAGCTTGGCATTTGGACAGGCTTACGAGCAGTACTTC. The chain links TRBV5-1 to TRBJ2-7; 7 bases are a match to TRBD1. V lost 0 bases to trimming and J lost 4 bases; unmatched junction nucleotides: 7. The CDR3 runs to 15 residues. The germline gives CDR1 SGHRS, CDR2 YFSETQ.

The CDR3 here is CASSLVGGTGPSYEQYF. The CDR3 DNA follows: TGTGCCAGCAGCTTAGTTGGTGGGACAGGGCCCTCCTACGAGCAGTACTTC. The genes are TRBV7-8 and TRBJ2-7, with 9 bases that match TRBD1. V shed 1 base and J 0 bases; nucleotides not matched to a gene: 7. The germline CDR1 and CDR2 sequences are SGHVS and FQNEAQ. CDR3 length: 17 residues.

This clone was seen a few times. CDR3 sequence (DNA): TGTGCCAGCAGTTTATCCAATCAGGGACGCGCTGAAGCTTTCTTT. Translated, it gives CASSLSNQGRAEAFF. The chain is built from TRBV27 and TRBJ1-1, with D possibly matching TRBD1 (5 bases). With 0 bases removed from V and 6 bases from J, the gap between germline ends came to 14 bases. Germline V gene data show CDR1 as MNHEY and CDR2 as SMNVEV (reference sequence). The CDR3 spans 15 residues.

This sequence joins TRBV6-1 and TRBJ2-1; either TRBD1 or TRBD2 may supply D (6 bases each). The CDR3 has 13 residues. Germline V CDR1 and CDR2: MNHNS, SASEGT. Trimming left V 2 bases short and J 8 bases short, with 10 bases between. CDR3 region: CASSEFGGHEQFF. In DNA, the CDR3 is TGTGCCAGCAGTGAATTTGGGGGGCATGAGCAGTTCTTC.

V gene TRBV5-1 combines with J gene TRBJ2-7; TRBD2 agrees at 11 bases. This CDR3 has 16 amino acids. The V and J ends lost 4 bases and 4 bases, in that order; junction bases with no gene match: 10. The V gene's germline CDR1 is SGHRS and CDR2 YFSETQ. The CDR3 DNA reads TGCGCCAGCAGCCGATCTTCTAGCGGGGGGCGGTACGAGCAGTACTTC. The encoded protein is CASSRSSSGGRYEQYF.

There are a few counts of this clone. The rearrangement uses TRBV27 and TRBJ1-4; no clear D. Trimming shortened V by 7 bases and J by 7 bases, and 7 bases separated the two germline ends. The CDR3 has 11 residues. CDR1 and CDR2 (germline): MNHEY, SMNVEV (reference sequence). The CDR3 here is CASTSGEKLFF. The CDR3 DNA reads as TGTGCCAGCACCTCCGGTGAAAAACTGTTTTTT.

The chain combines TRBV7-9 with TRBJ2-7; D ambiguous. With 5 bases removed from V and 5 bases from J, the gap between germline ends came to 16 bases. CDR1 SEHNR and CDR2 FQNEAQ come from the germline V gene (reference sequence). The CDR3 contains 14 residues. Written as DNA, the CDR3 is TGTGCCAGCAGCCAGACCACTGGTCCCGACGAGCAGTACTTC. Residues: CASSQTTGPDEQYF. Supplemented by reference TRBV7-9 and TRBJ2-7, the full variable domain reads DTGVSQNPRHKITKRGQNVTFRCDPISEHNRLYWYRQTLGQGPEFLTYFQNEAQLEKSRLLSDRFSAERPKGSFSTLEIQRTEQGDSAMYLCASSQTTGPDEQYFGPGTRLTVT.

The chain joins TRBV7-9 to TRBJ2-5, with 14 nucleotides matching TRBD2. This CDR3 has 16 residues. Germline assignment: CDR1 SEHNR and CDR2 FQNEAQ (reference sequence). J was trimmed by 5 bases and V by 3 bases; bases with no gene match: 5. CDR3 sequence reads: CASSLGLAGDWETQYF. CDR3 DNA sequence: TGTGCCAGCAGCTTGGGACTAGCGGGAGATTGGGAGACCCAGTACTTC.

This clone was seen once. Here the CDR3 reads CASSVSTALRYGYTF. The CDR3 DNA reads TGTGCCAGCAGCGTCTCGACAGCGCTCCGTTATGGCTACACCTTC. V usage is TRBV9 and J usage is TRBJ1-2, with a tentative D call TRBD1 (5 bases). Between the trimmed V and J ends, which lost 2 bases and 5 bases, there was a span of 16 bases. The CDR3 has 15 residues. The germline CDR1 and CDR2 sequences are SGDLS and YYNGEE. Full variable domain (rest looked up from reference TRBV9 and TRBJ1-2): DSGVTQTPKHLITATGQRVTLRCSPRSGDLSVYWYQQSLDQGLQFLIQYYNGEERAKGNILERFSAQQFPDLHSELNLSSLELGDSALYFCASSVSTALRYGYTFGSGTRLTVV.

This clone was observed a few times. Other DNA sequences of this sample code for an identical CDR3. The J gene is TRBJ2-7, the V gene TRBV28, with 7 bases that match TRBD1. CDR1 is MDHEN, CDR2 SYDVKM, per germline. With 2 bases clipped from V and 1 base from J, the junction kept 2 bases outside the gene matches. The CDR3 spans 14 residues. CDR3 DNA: TGTGCCAGCAGTTTAACAGGGGAGTCCTACGAGCAGTACTTC. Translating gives CASSLTGESYEQYF.

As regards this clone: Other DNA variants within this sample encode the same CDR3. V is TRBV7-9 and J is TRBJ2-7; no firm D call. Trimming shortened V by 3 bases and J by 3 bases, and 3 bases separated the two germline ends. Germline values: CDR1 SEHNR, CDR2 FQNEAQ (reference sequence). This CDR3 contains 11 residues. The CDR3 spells CASSFHYEQYF. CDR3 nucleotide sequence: TGTGCCAGCAGCTTTCACTACGAGCAGTACTTC.

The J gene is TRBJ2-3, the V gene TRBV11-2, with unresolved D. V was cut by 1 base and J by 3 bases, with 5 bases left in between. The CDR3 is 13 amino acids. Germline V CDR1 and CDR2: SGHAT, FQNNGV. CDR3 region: CASSLGWTDTQYF. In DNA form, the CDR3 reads TGTGCCAGCAGCTTAGGGTGGACAGATACGCAGTATTTT.

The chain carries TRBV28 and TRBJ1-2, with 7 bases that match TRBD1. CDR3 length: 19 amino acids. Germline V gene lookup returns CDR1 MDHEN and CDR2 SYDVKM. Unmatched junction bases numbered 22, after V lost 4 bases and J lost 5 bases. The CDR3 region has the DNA TGTGCCAGCAGTTCCTCAAGTCCAAAAGACAGGGAAGGGGCTTATGGCTACACCTTC. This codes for CASSSSSPKDREGAYGYTF.

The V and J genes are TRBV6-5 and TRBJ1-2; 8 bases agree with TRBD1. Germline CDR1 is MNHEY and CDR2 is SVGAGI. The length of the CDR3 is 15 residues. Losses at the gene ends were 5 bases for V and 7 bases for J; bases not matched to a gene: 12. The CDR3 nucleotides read TGTGCCAGCAGTCCGGGACAGGCGAACGGTCGTGGCTACACCTTC. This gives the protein CASSPGQANGRGYTF.

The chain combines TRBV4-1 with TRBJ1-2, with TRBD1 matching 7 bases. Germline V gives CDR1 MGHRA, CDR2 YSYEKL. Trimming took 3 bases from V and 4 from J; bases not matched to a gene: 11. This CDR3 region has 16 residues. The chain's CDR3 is CASSQAEGTVAYGYTF. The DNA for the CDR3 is TGCGCCAGCAGCCAGGCCGAGGGGACAGTAGCCTATGGCTACACCTTC.

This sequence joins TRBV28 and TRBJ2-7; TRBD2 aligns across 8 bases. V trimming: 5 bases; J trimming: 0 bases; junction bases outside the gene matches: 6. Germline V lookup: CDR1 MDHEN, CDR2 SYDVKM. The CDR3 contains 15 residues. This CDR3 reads CASSPPTSASYEQYF. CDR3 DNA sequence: TGTGCCAGCAGTCCCCCGACTAGCGCCTCCTACGAGCAGTACTTC.

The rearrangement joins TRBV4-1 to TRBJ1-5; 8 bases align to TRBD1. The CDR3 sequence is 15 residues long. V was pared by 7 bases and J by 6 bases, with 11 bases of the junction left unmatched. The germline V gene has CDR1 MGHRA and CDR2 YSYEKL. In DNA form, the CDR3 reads TGCGCCAGCACCTCGGACAGGGAGGGCGGTCAGCCCCAGCATTTT. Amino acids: CASTSDREGGQPQHF.

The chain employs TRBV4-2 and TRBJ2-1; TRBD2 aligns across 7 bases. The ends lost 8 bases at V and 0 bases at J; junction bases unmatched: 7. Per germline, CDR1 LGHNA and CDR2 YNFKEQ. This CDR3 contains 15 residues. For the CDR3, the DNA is TGTGCCAGCCGGACCGTAGCGGGCTCCTACAATGAGCAGTTCTTC. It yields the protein CASRTVAGSYNEQFF.

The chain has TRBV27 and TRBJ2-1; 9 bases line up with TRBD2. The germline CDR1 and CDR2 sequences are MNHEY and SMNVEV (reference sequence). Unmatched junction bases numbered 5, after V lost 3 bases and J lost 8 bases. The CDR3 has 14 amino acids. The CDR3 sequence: CASSFLAGVDEQFF. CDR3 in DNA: TGTGCCAGCAGTTTCTTAGCGGGAGTAGATGAGCAGTTCTTC.